This is a list of T cell receptor beta chains from one sample in a study of T-cell memory formation after mild COVID-19. TCRdb analysed the 5' RACE reads with MiXCR anew, one entry per CDR3 protein. The sample consists of more than 25,000 distinct CDR3 sequences, approximately 7% of them appearing once. Sequencing was carried out using PBMCs or a T cell subset sorted from them (not recorded which). The receptors derive from an adult woman who had mild COVID-19 (a few samples of this study predate the infection). Cell type and time point are not known. The CDR3 runs from the conserved cysteine through the conserved F or W. A D gene is named only where the DNA matches it firmly. A row's size may be missing; if present it is once, few, many or a size class.

TGCAGCGTTGAAGGGAGTTCGCCTAGCATCTACGAGCAGTACTTC	CSVEGSSPSIYEQYF	.	many	TRBV29-1	TRBJ2-7
TGCAGTGCTAGAGTGACAGACTACGAGCAGTACTTC	CSARVTDYEQYF	.	few	TRBV20-1	TRBJ2-7
TGTGCCAGCAGTTTAAGTCAGGGGCCATACAATGAGCAGTTCTTC	CASSLSQGPYNEQFF	.	many	TRBV12-3/TRBV12-4	TRBJ2-1
TGCAGCGTTGGTGGCCACTTGGGGGAGCAGTACTTC	CSVGGHLGEQYF	.	many	TRBV29-1	TRBJ2-7
TGTGCCAGCAGCTTCTCTAACACGAACACTGAAGCTTTCTTT	CASSFSNTNTEAFF	.	many	TRBV7-9	TRBJ1-1
TGTGCCAGCCCGACCCGGGAACGTGTCTCTGGAAACACCATATATTTT	CASPTRERVSGNTIYF	.	.	TRBV7-3	TRBJ1-3
TGCGCCAGCAGCTTGCGGGGACAGGGGAACGCTGAGCAGTTCTTC	CASSLRGQGNAEQFF	TRBD1	.	TRBV5-1	TRBJ2-1
TGTGCCAGTAGTGCCGGACAGGAAGCCGGGGAGCTGTTTTTT	CASSAGQEAGELFF	TRBD1	many	TRBV19	TRBJ2-2
TGTGCCAGCAGCTTAGTTAACGACCCTTACGAGCAGTACTTC	CASSLVNDPYEQYF	.	many	TRBV7-9	TRBJ2-7
TGTGCTAGTGCCCTGAACTTTGGAGCTTTCTTT	CASALNFGAFF	.	many	TRBV12-5	TRBJ1-1